Included here is one TCR beta chain sequence, with context. Its antigen is unidentified. This entry belongs to a study of beta chain features in type 1 diabetes. The V end lost 4 bases, the J end lost 0 bases, and 8 bases lay between the germline ends. Germline-derived CDR1 and CDR2 are SGHRS and YFSETQ. The CDR3 runs 14 residues. The whole isolated RNA underwent reverse transcription, so sequencing captured expressed TCRB transcripts. Assay used: immunoSEQ multiplex PCR; TCRdb lists only in-frame clones, some missing. The sample consists of 300,000 to 450,000 clones, around 20% of them appearing once. Study conclusions and caveats: For patients, the naive, central memory and Treg TCRB repertoires appeared more alike than for healthy donors.

The chain joins TRBV5-1 to TRBJ2-1; the D gene is possibly TRBD1 (6 bases). The specimen sequenced was naive CD4+ T cells from blood. The sequence was obtained from a woman aged 18-29 years in good health. This chain's CDR3 is CASSQGSSYNEQFF. CDR3 DNA: TGCGCCAGCAGCCAGGGGAGCTCCTACAATGAGCAGTTCTTC.